This is a list of T cell receptor beta chains from one sample in a study of T cells in Graves' hyperthyroidism and ophthalmopathy. TCRdb analysed the multiplex PCR reads with MiXCR anew, one entry per CDR3 protein. The profile shows 660,000 or so distinct CDR3 sequences, about a fifth of them singletons. Sequenced: blood. The receptors come from a man under 40 with Graves' ophthalmopathy. The CDR3 runs from the conserved cysteine through the conserved F or W.

V,J,CDR3
TRBV25-1,TRBJ2-7,CASSGLFYEQYF
TRBV4-1,TRBJ2-2,CASSQDNTHPRELFF
TRBV7-8,TRBJ2-2,CASSPLGYTGELFF
TRBV18,TRBJ2-7,CASSPTLDRASKQYF
TRBV6-2/TRBV6-3,TRBJ2-1,CASADSGGVPREQFF
TRBV20-1,TRBJ1-1,CSAFTRDRGLNTEAFF
TRBV5-1,TRBJ2-1,CASSLLASSYNEQFF
TRBV3-1,TRBJ1-6,CASSQALRAGNSPLHF
TRBV20-1,TRBJ2-4,CSANLGSRAKNIQYF
TRBV20-1,TRBJ2-2,CSAKEGTRGTGELFF
TRBV9,TRBJ2-2,CASGLSGSGGELFF
TRBV28,TRBJ2-3,CASSPRVAGYTDTQYF
TRBV27,TRBJ1-5,CASSLAGNNQPQHF
TRBV18,TRBJ2-7,CASSPMGGSSEQYF
TRBV11-3,TRBJ2-2,CASSLPQVDRLYTGELFF
TRBV5-1,TRBJ2-3,CATSVGRADTQYF
TRBV29-1,TRBJ2-3,CSVEGTGADTQYF
TRBV13,TRBJ2-7,CASKIGPGAIYEQYF
TRBV28,TRBJ1-2,CASSSSTGAYGYTF
TRBV29-1,TRBJ1-2,CSVAVGNYGYTF
TRBV20-1,TRBJ2-5,CSARNVAEETQYF
TRBV5-4,TRBJ2-7,CASSPVASGNEQYF
TRBV12-3/TRBV12-4,TRBJ1-1,CASSGPTGTGVTEAFF
TRBV28,TRBJ2-1,CASSSPPTSGDDNEQFF